Following are 27 T cell receptor beta chains from one sample sequenced in a study of neoadjuvant nivolumab and ipilimumab in lung cancer. Sequencing used immunoSEQ multiplex PCR; TCRdb keeps in-frame clones, though not all of them. The repertoire holds about 38,000 clones, with roughly 89% as singletons. The sequencing used peripheral blood, collected before neoadjuvant nivolumab, alone or with ipilimumab. The origin of the receptors is an adult with non-small cell lung cancer.

The chain uses TRBV9 and TRBJ2-3; weak D call: TRBD2 (6 bases). V was clipped by 0 bases and J by 0 bases, with 11 bases between them. CDR1 is SGDLS and CDR2 is YYNGEE in the germline V gene. This CDR3 spans 16 amino acids. The CDR3 DNA reads as TGTGCCAGCAGCGTAGCGTCTAGCGAGAGCACAGATACGCAGTATTTT. Translation gives CASSVASSESTDTQYF.

This CDR3 reads CASSPQGVNEKLFF. The CDR3 DNA reads as TGTGCCAGTAGTCCCCAGGGGGTTAATGAAAAACTGTTTTTT. This chain joins TRBV19 and TRBJ1-4, with TRBD1 matching over 7 bases. The CDR3 runs to 14 residues. Per germline, CDR1 LNHDA and CDR2 SQIVND (reference sequence). V was clipped by 5 bases and J by 4 bases; unmatched bases: 4.

The genes are TRBV6-6 and TRBJ1-1; a possible D gene is TRBD1 (6 bases). CDR1 is MNHNY and CDR2 is SVGAGI in the germline V gene (reference sequence). Deletions cut 0 bases from V and 5 bases from J, with 10 bases between. The length of the CDR3 is 14 residues. The CDR3 DNA sequence: TGTGCCAGCAGTTACTCTCGGGGGCGGACTGAAGCTTTCTTT. Encoded protein: CASSYSRGRTEAFF.

Only one count was recorded for this clone. J is TRBJ1-2 and V is TRBV6-1; D not resolved. The V and J ends lost 0 bases and 2 bases respectively, with 10 bases between them. The CDR3 has 15 residues. Germline lookup yields CDR1 MNHNS and CDR2 SASEGT. CDR3 protein: CASSEALQANYGYTF. CDR3 sequence (DNA): TGTGCCAGCAGTGAAGCGCTTCAGGCAAACTATGGCTACACCTTC.

The chain joins TRBV28 to TRBJ2-7; TRBD2 matches at 9 bases. The germline gives CDR1 MDHEN, CDR2 SYDVKM. The V gene end was trimmed by 4 bases and the J gene end by 7 bases; junction bases not matched to a gene: 14. The CDR3 covers 16 residues. This chain's CDR3 is CASSSRIAGVNREQYF. The CDR3, as DNA: TGTGCCAGCAGTTCGAGAATAGCGGGAGTGAATAGGGAGCAGTACTTC.

V gene TRBV4-1 combines with J gene TRBJ2-6; TRBD1 matches 8 bases. V lost 0 bases and J lost 0; bases outside the gene matches: 7. The CDR3 is 19 residues long. Germline V gene lookup returns CDR1 MGHRA and CDR2 YSYEKL. The CDR3 coding sequence is TGCGCCAGCAGCCAAGATCAATCAGGGGGCCTCTCTGGGGCCAACGTCCTGACTTTC. Its protein is CASSQDQSGGLSGANVLTF.

This chain connects TRBV7-7 to TRBJ2-3; 8 nucleotides align to TRBD2. The V gene end was trimmed by 1 base and the J gene end by 4 bases; junction bases not matched to a gene: 4. Germline V gives CDR1 SSHAT, CDR2 FNYEAQ (reference sequence). This CDR3 has 15 residues. In DNA form, the CDR3 reads TGTGCCAGCAGCTTAGAAGCGGGAGTCCCAGATACGCAGTATTTT. Its translation is CASSLEAGVPDTQYF.

The chain links TRBV18 to TRBJ1-4, with 9 bases aligning to TRBD1. The germline gives CDR1 KGHSH, CDR2 LQKENI. Trimming cost V 4 bases and J 8 bases; bases outside gene matches: 8. The CDR3 length is 15 residues. The CDR3 sequence is CASSRTGQGGEKLFF. The CDR3 nucleotides are TGTGCCAGCTCACGCACGGGACAGGGAGGAGAAAAACTGTTTTTT.

The chain joins TRBV5-6 to TRBJ2-2; perhaps TRBD1 as D (6 bases). Trimming removed 3 bases from V and 3 bases from J, with 12 bases in between. This CDR3 is built from 15 residues. In germline, CDR1 is SGHDT, CDR2 YYEEEE. The CDR3 sequence is CASSYRDTYTGELFF. The CDR3 DNA sequence: TGTGCCAGCAGCTACCGGGACACATACACCGGGGAGCTGTTTTTT.

A single count supports this clone. The chain has TRBV5-1 and TRBJ1-4; D possibly corresponds to TRBD1 (6 bases). Trimming shortened V by 1 base and J by 0 bases, and 10 bases separated the two germline ends. The germline gives CDR1 SGHRS, CDR2 YFSETQ. The length of the CDR3 is 16 residues. The CDR3 loop is CASSLRDIATNEKLFF. CDR3 bases: TGCGCCAGCAGCTTGAGGGACATTGCAACTAATGAAAAACTGTTTTTT.

This chain connects TRBV7-8 to TRBJ2-7; unclear D gene. V lost 1 base, J lost 4 bases, and 20 bases lay in between. Germline V gives CDR1 SGHVS, CDR2 FQNEAQ. CDR3 size: 17 residues. CDR3 bases: TGTGCCAGCAGCTTAGAGCACAGTACCCACGCCCTTTACGAGCAGTACTTC. It yields the protein CASSLEHSTHALYEQYF.

This clone has more than one count but fewer than ten. The chain combines TRBV18 with TRBJ2-5, with D possibly matching TRBD1 (5 bases). With 3 bases removed from V and 1 base from J, the gap between germline ends came to 12 bases. CDR1 and CDR2 from the germline V gene are KGHSH and LQKENI. CDR3 length: 15 residues. The CDR3 is CASSPQDSLQETQYF. The CDR3 DNA is TGTGCCAGCTCACCCCAAGACAGCCTCCAAGAGACCCAGTACTTC. The full variable domain, in which reference TRBV18 and TRBJ2-5 provide the parts outside the CDR3, is NAGVMQNPRHLVRRRGQEARLRCSPMKGHSHVYWYRQLPEEGLKFMVYLQKENIIDESGMPKERFSAEFPKEGPSILRIQQVVRGDSAAYFCASSPQDSLQETQYFGPGTRLLVL.

The chain uses TRBV9 and TRBJ2-2; D may be TRBD2 (7 bases). The CDR3 has 14 amino acids. With 4 bases removed from V and 8 bases from J, the gap between germline ends came to 15 bases. Per the germline V gene, CDR1 is SGDLS and CDR2 is YYNGEE. CDR3 protein: CASSSRGGPGELFF. For the CDR3, the DNA is TGTGCCAGCAGCTCAAGGGGGGGTCCAGGGGAGCTGTTTTTT.

The V gene is TRBV27, the J gene TRBJ2-6; D is undetermined. There are 16 residues in the CDR3. Trimming left V 6 bases short and J 3 bases short, with 15 bases between. Germline V gives CDR1 MNHEY, CDR2 SMNVEV (reference sequence). CDR3 nucleotides: TGTGCCAGCAGACCCGTGCAGGCTAATGGGGCCAACGTCCTGACTTTC. Amino acid sequence: CASRPVQANGANVLTF.

This clone was seen a handful of times. This chain uses TRBV7-9 with TRBJ2-2; maybe TRBD2 (6 bases). V shed 1 base and J shed 2 bases, with 11 bases lying between them. This CDR3 has 16 amino acids. CDR1 and CDR2 from the germline V gene are SEHNR and FQNEAQ (reference sequence). The DNA of the CDR3 is TGTGCCAGCAGCTTAGTAAGCGGGTTTAACACCGGGGAGCTGTTTTTT. It specifies CASSLVSGFNTGELFF.

This clone is a singleton in its sample. The chain has TRBV7-2 and TRBJ2-7, with D perhaps matching TRBD2 (5 bases). Trimming cost V 5 bases and J 4 bases, with 12 bases left between them. CDR3 size: 13 residues. The germline CDR1 and CDR2 sequences are SGHTA and FQGNSA. CDR3 residues: CASSLYSAYEQYF. CDR3 nucleotides: TGTGCCAGCAGCCTGTATAGCGCTTACGAGCAGTACTTC.

The chain has TRBV15 and TRBJ2-5; 7 nucleotides agree with TRBD1. Germline V lookup: CDR1 LNHNV, CDR2 YYDKDF (reference sequence). The CDR3 contains 16 residues. V gave up 2 bases and J gave up 2 bases; unmatched junction bases: 8. In DNA, the CDR3 is TGTGCCACCAGCAGACAAGACAGGGTAGGGCAAGAGACCCAGTACTTC. Its protein product is CATSRQDRVGQETQYF.

The rearrangement uses TRBV9 and TRBJ2-7, with D perhaps TRBD1 or TRBD2 (5 bases each). The length of the CDR3 is 16 residues. CDR1 is SGDLS, CDR2 YYNGEE, per germline. V was cut by 1 base and J by 2 bases, with 16 bases left in between. In DNA, the CDR3 is TGTGCCAGCAGCGTATTTAACGGGGCGACAACCTACGAGCAGTACTTC. Protein sequence: CASSVFNGATTYEQYF.

The chain carries TRBV10-2 and TRBJ2-4; 9 bases map to TRBD1. The germline V gene has CDR1 WSHSY and CDR2 SAAADI. After removal of 6 bases from V and 4 bases from J, the junction contained 7 bases not matched to a gene. This CDR3 spans 15 amino acids. In DNA form, the CDR3 reads TGCGCCAGCAGCCCGGCGACAGGGGGTAAAAACATTCAGTACTTC. This codes for CASSPATGGKNIQYF.

The count of this clone is one. The CDR3 sequence is CASSLGGGTGHQPQHF. CDR3 bases: TGTGCCAGCAGCTTGGGGGGAGGGACAGGACATCAGCCCCAGCATTTT. The chain employs TRBV5-4 and TRBJ1-5; the match to TRBD1 covers 8 bases. This CDR3 region has 16 residues. CDR1 and CDR2 from the germline V gene are SGHNT and YYREEE (reference sequence). V lost 0 bases to trimming and J lost 5 bases; unmatched junction nucleotides: 7.

The chain recombines TRBV7-3 with TRBJ1-1; 11 bases match TRBD1. The CDR3 has 17 amino acids. Germline CDR1 SGHTA, CDR2 FQGTGA. V was pared by 3 bases and J by 3 bases, with 9 bases of the junction left unmatched. The CDR3, as DNA: TGTGCCAGCAGCTTGCAATGGACAGGGGGCTGGGACACTGAAGCTTTCTTT. This codes for CASSLQWTGGWDTEAFF.

The chain employs TRBV18 and TRBJ2-2, with D perhaps matching TRBD2 (6 bases). Germline CDR1 KGHSH, CDR2 LQKENI. Trimming shortened V by 5 bases and J by 5 bases, and 15 bases separated the two germline ends. The CDR3 is 15 amino acids. The CDR3 nucleotides are TGTGCCAGCTCAAGGCCGACGGGAGAGACCGGGGAGCTGTTTTTT. Protein sequence: CASSRPTGETGELFF.

This clone was observed once. The V call is TRBV4-3, the J call TRBJ2-2, with TRBD2 identical over 8 bases. The junction had 10 bases not matched to a gene; V was cut back by 4 bases and J by 0 bases. The CDR3 has 18 amino acids. CDR1 is LGHNA and CDR2 is YSLEER in the germline V gene. The CDR3 sequence is CASSRNLAGLTNTGELFF. As DNA, the CDR3 is TGCGCCAGCAGCCGGAACCTAGCGGGCCTGACGAACACCGGGGAGCTGTTTTTT.

The rearrangement links TRBV7-2 to TRBJ2-1; 9 positions agree with TRBD2. With V trimmed by 1 base and J by 1 base, 5 bases remained unmatched. Germline V gene sequence: CDR1 SGHTA, CDR2 FQGNSA. The CDR3 sequence is 17 residues long. CDR3 amino acids: CASSLVSSGDSYNEQFF. In DNA, the CDR3 is TGTGCCAGCAGCTTAGTGTCTAGCGGGGATTCCTACAATGAGCAGTTCTTC.

The chain has TRBV19 and TRBJ2-1; weak D call: TRBD1 (7 bases). In germline, CDR1 is LNHDA, CDR2 SQIVND (reference sequence). The CDR3 length is 16 residues. V was cut by 2 bases and J by 2 bases, with 13 bases left in between. This CDR3 reads CASSIFVRGAYNEQFF. The CDR3 DNA reads TGTGCCAGTAGTATATTTGTCAGGGGGGCCTACAATGAGCAGTTCTTC.

The chain employs TRBV25-1 and TRBJ2-3; maybe TRBD1 (5 bases). CDR1 and CDR2 (germline): MGHDK, SYGVNS. Between the trimmed V and J ends, which lost 2 bases and 5 bases, there was a span of 11 bases. The CDR3 extends over 14 amino acids. The CDR3 DNA sequence: TGTGCCAGCAGTGAACTCGGACAAAAAGATACGCAGTATTTT. Protein product: CASSELGQKDTQYF.

Only one count was recorded for this clone. The chain is built from TRBV7-9 and TRBJ2-5, with D perhaps TRBD2 (6 bases). With 2 bases removed from V and 1 base from J, the gap between germline ends came to 11 bases. Germline V gene sequence: CDR1 SEHNR, CDR2 FQNEAQ (reference sequence). The CDR3 has 15 amino acids. The CDR3 DNA follows: TGTGCCAGCAGCTTACGGGAGTTCCCCCAAGAGACCCAGTACTTC. Amino acid sequence: CASSLREFPQETQYF.